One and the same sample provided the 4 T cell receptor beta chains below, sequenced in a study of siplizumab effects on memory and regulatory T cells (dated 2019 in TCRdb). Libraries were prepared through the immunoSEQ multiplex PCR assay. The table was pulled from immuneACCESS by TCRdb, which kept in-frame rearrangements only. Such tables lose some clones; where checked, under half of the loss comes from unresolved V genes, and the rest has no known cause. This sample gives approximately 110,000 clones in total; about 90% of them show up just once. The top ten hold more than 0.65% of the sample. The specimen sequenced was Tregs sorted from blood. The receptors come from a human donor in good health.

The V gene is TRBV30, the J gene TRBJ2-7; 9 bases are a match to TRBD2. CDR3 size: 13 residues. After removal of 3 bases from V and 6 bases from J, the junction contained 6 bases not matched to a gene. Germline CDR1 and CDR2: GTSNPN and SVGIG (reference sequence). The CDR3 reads CAWRPLAGFEQYF. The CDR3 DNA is TGTGCCTGGAGACCGCTAGCGGGATTCGAGCAGTACTTC. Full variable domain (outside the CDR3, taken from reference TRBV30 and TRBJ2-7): SQTIHQWPATLVQPVGSPLSLECTVEGTSNPNLYWYRQAAGRGLQLLFYSVGIGQISSEVPQNLSASRPQDRQFILSSKKLLLSDSGFYLCAWRPLAGFEQYFGPGTRLTVT.

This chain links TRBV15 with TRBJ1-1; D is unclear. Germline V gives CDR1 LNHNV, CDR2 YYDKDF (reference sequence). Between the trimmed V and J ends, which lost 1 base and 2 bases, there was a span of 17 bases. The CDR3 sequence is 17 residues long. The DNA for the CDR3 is TGTGCCACCAGCAGAGTCAACAGAGCAGATAGTAACACTGAAGCTTTCTTT. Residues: CATSRVNRADSNTEAFF.

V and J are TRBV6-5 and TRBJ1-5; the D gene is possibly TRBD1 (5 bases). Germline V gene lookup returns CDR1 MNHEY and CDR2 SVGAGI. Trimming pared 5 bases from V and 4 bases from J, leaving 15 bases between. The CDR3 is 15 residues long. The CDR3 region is CASSVGTAGNQPQHF. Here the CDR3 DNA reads TGTGCCAGCAGTGTCGGGACCGCGGGAAATCAGCCCCAGCATTTT.

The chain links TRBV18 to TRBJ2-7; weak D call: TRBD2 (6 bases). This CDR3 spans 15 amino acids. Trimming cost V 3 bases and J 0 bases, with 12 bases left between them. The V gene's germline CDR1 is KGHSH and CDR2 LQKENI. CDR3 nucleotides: TGTGCCAGCTCACCCAGGGACTCGAGCTCCTACGAGCAGTACTTC. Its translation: CASSPRDSSSYEQYF.